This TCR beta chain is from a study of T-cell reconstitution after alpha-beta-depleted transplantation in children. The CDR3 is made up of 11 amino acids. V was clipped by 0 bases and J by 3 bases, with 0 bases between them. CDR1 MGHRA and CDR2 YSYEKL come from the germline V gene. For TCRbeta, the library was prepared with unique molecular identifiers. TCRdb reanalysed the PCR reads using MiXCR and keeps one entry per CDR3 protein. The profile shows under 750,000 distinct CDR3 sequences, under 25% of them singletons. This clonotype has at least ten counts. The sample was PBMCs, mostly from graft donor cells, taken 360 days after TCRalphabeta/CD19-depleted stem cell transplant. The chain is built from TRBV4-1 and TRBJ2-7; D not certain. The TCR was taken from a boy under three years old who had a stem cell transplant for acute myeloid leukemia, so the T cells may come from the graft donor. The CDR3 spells CASSQDYEQYV. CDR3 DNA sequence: TGCGCCAGCAGCCAAGACTACGAGCAGTACGTC.